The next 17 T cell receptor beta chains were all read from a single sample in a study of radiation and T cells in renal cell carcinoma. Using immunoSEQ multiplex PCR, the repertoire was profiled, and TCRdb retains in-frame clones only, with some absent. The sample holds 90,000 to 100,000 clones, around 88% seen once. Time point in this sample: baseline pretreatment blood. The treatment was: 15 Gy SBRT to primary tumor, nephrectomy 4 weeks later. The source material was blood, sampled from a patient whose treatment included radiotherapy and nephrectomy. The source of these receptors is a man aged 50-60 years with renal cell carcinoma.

The chain's CDR3 is CARQISGQETQYF. CDR3 nucleotide sequence: TGTGCCAGACAAATCTCAGGCCAAGAGACCCAGTACTTC. The chain has TRBV30 and TRBJ2-5; no clear D gene. Trimming pared 8 bases from V and 1 base from J, leaving 14 bases between. The CDR3 has 13 residues. The germline gives CDR1 GTSNPN, CDR2 SVGIG (reference sequence).

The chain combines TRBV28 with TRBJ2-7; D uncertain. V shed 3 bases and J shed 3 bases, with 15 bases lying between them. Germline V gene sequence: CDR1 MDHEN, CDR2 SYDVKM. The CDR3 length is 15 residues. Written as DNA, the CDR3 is TGTGCCAGCAGTTTCGCCGGAGTTAAGAACTACGAGCAGTACTTC. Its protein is CASSFAGVKNYEQYF.

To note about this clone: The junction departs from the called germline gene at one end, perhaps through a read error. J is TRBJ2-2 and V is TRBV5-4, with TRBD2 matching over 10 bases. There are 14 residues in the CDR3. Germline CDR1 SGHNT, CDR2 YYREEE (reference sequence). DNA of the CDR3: TGTGCCACCAGCGGGAGGGATGGCACCGGGGAGCTGTTTTTT. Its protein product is CATSGRDGTGELFF.

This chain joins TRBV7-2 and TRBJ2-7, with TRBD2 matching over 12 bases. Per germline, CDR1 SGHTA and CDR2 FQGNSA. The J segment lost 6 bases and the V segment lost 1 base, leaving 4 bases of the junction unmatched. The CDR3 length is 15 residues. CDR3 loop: CASSLGLAGGLEQYF. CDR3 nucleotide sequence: TGTGCCAGCAGCTTAGGGCTAGCGGGGGGGCTCGAGCAGTACTTC.

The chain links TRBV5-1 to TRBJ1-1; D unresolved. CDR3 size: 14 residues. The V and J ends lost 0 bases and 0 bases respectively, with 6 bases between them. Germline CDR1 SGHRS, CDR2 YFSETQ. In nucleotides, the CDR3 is TGCGCCAGCAGCTTGGTGAGCCTGAACACTGAAGCTTTCTTT. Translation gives CASSLVSLNTEAFF. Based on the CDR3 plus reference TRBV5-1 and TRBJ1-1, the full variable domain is KAGVTQTPRYLIKTRGQQVTLSCSPISGHRSVSWYQQTPGQGLQFLFEYFSETQRNKGNFPGRFSGRQFSNSRSEMNVSTLELGDSALYLCASSLVSLNTEAFFGQGTRLTVV.

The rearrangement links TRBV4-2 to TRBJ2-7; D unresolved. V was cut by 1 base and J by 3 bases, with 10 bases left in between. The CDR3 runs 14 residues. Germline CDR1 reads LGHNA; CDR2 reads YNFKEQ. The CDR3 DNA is TGTGCCAGCAGCCAAGTCTGGACCGACTACGAGCAGTACTTC. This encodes CASSQVWTDYEQYF.

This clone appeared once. This chain's CDR3 is CASSWNPQTNTEAFF. The CDR3 region has the DNA TGCGCCAGCAGCTGGAACCCACAAACGAACACTGAAGCTTTCTTT. The V and J genes are TRBV5-1 and TRBJ1-1; D is uncertain. Germline loops: CDR1 SGHRS, CDR2 YFSETQ. CDR3 size: 15 residues. The V gene lost 3 bases and the J gene lost 1 base, with 13 bases spanning the gap.

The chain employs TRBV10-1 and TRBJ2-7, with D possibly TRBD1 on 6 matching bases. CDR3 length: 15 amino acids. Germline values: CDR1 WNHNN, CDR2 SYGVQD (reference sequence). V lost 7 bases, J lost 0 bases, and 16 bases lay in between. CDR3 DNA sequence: TGCGCCAGCATCCCGTTAGGGGGATGCTCCTACGAGCAGTACTTC. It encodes CASIPLGGCSYEQYF.

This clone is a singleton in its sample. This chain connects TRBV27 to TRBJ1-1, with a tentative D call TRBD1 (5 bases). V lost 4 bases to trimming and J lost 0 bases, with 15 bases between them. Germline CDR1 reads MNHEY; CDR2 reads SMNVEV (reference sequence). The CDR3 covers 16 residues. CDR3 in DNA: TGTGCCAGCAGTTCCCTAAGGGGAACGGTGAACACTGAAGCTTTCTTT. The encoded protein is CASSSLRGTVNTEAFF.

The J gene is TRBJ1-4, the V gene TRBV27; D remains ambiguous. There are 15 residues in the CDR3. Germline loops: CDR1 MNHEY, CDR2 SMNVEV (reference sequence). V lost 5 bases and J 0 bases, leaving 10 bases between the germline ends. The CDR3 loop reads CASSLSRTTNEKLFF. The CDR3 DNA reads TGTGCCAGCAGTCTAAGCAGGACAACTAATGAAAAACTGTTTTTT.

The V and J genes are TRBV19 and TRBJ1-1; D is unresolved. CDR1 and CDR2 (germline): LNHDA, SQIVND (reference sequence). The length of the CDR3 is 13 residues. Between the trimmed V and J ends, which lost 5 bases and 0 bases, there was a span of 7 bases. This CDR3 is CASSVTVNTEAFF. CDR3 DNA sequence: TGTGCCAGTAGTGTGACCGTGAACACTGAAGCTTTCTTT. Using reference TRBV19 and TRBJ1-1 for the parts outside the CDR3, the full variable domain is DGGITQSPKYLFRKEGQNVTLSCEQNLNHDAMYWYRQDPGQGLRLIYYSQIVNDFQKGDIAEGYSVSREKKESFPLTVTSAQKNPTAFYLCASSVTVNTEAFFGQGTRLTVV.

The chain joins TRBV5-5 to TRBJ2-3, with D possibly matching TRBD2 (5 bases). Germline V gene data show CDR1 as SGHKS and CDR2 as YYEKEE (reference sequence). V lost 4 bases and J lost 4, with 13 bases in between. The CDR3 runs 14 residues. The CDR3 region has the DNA TGTGCCAGCAGCGCAAGGACTGGGGCAGATACGCAGTATTTT. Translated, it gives CASSARTGADTQYF.

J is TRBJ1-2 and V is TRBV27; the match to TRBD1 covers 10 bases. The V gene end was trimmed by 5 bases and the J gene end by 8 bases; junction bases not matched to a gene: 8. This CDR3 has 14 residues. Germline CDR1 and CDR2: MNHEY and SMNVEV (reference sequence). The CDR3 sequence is CASSELTGGLGYTF. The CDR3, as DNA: TGTGCCAGCAGTGAATTGACAGGGGGCTTGGGCTACACCTTC.

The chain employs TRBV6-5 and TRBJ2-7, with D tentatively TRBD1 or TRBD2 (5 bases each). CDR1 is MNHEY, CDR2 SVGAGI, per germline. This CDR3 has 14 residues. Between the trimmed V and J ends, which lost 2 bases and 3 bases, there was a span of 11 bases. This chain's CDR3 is CASSYRGPLYEQYF. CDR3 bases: TGTGCCAGCAGTTACAGGGGACCCCTCTACGAGCAGTACTTC.

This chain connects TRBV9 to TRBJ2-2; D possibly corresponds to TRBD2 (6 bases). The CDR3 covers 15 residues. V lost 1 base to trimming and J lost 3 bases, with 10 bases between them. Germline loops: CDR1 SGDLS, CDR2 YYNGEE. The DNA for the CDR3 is TGTGCCAGCAGCGTATCCGCGGGGCACACCGGGGAGCTGTTTTTT. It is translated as CASSVSAGHTGELFF.

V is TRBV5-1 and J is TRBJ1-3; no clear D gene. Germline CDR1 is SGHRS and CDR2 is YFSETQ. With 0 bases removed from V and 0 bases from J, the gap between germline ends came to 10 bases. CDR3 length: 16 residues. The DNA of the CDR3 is TGCGCCAGCAGCTTGGTACCGGGTTTCTCTGGAAACACCATATATTTT. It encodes CASSLVPGFSGNTIYF.

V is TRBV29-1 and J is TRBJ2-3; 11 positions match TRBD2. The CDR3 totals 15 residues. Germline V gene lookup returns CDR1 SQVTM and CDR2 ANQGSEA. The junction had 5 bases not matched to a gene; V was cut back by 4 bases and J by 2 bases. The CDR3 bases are TGCAGCGTTGTAAGACTAGCGGGAAACACAGATACGCAGTATTTT. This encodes CSVVRLAGNTDTQYF.